This T cell receptor (beta chain) was captured in a study of tumor and adjacent non-tumor tissue in lung cancer. Trimming shortened V by 3 bases and J by 0 bases, and 12 bases separated the two germline ends. CDR1 and CDR2 (germline): MGHRA, YSYEKL. This CDR3 has 15 amino acids. This clonotype has at least ten counts. No cell sorting was done before RNA was extracted from the tissue. A modified ARM-PCR protocol with three rounds of nested PCR amplified TCRbeta. TCRdb re-derived calls from the multiplex PCR reads in MiXCR, one entry per CDR3 protein. Altogether over 130,000 distinct CDR3 sequences are present, 66% being singletons, with the ten largest covering 15% to 20%.

Sequenced: lung tumor tissue. The clonotype was recovered from a man in his fifties or sixties with small cell lung cancer. V and J are TRBV4-1 and TRBJ2-7, with a tentative D call TRBD1 (6 bases). The CDR3 loop is CASSQRQESSYEQYF. Written as DNA, the CDR3 is TGCGCCAGCAGCCAGCGACAGGAGAGCTCCTACGAGCAGTACTTC.